This T cell receptor (beta chain) was captured by sequencing in a study of cytomegalovirus exposure and HLA in healthy donors. Whole-study context: Genotyping showed 81% of 398 donors falling in the Caucasian-associated ancestry cluster.

Amplification used 60 Vbeta primers and 13 Jbeta primers. Clones were sequenced by immunoSEQ multiplex PCR, and TCRdb holds only the in-frame ones, with some missing. This table has roughly 110,000 clones, 67% appearing once. General study findings and limits: Reported performance of the classifier showed diagnosis of cytomegalovirus status with high specificity and sensitivity. A later analysis showed HLA-associated TCR beta chains outstripping equally common others in clonal expansion.

The V and J ends lost 1 base and 0 bases respectively, with 6 bases between them. The germline V gene has CDR1 MGHRA and CDR2 YSYEKL. The length of the CDR3 is 14 residues. About this clone: Its target is unknown.

The rearrangement uses TRBV4-1 and TRBJ1-1; D remains ambiguous. The sequencing input was PBMCs. The clonotype originates from a young man in good health and CMV-seropositive. CDR3 in DNA: TGCGCCAGCAGCCAAGGAGGTTTGAACACTGAAGCTTTCTTT. Protein sequence: CASSQGGLNTEAFF.